This T cell receptor beta chain comes out of a study of T cells in localized non-small cell lung cancer. By proportion, this clone is medium-sized. Sequenced by immunoSEQ multiplex PCR; TCRdb stores in-frame clones only, minus some. The sample carries thousands of clones, about a quarter recorded once. CDR1 SGHNT and CDR2 YENEEA come from the germline V gene. V lost 5 bases and J 6 bases, leaving 19 bases between the germline ends. This CDR3 is 15 amino acids long. The J gene is TRBJ1-2, the V gene TRBV11-3, with D perhaps matching TRBD1 (6 bases). The input for sequencing was lung tumor tissue, taken before any cancer treatment. The receptor comes from a male donor older than 55 with stage III squamous cell lung carcinoma. The CDR3 bases are TGTGCCAGCAGCCCGTCTGGCAGGGGAGGTCATGGCTACACCTTC. It is translated as CASSPSGRGGHGYTF.